This T cell receptor beta chain derives from a study of OX40 agonist ivuxolimab in advanced cancers. Study summary: The dose of intravenous ivuxolimab that patients received every 2 weeks ranged from 0.01 to 10 mg/kg. The diagnoses of dose-escalation patients were hepatocellular carcinoma, melanoma, renal cell or head and neck cancer.

Points on this clone: What it binds is unknown.

Germline CDR1 is MNHNY and CDR2 is SVGAGI (reference sequence). V lost 6 bases, J lost 0 bases, and 4 bases stayed unmatched. This CDR3 is built from 15 residues. Method: immunoSEQ multiplex PCR; TCRdb's copy keeps in-frame clones and lacks some. The repertoire holds about 110,000 clones, approximately 89% seen once, with about 0.3% in the top ten. Study-level points and caveats: Within 6 weeks, CD4+ and CD8+ blood T cells expanded clonally at 0.1 to 3.0 mg/kg.

The sequence derives from an adult with an advanced solid tumor such as melanoma, head and neck, liver or kidney cancer. The J gene is TRBJ1-3, the V gene TRBV6-6, with TRBD1 matching 8 bases. The sequences come from CD4+ or CD8+ T cells sorted from blood, collected in a trial of the OX40 agonist ivuxolimab. CDR3 nucleotides: TGTGCCAGCAGCGACGGGACAGGCTCTGGAAACACCATATATTTT. Encoded protein: CASSDGTGSGNTIYF.